This is a list of T cell receptor beta chains from one sample in a study of response to subunit inactivated influenza vaccine. TCRdb re-derived calls from the RT-PCR reads in MiXCR, one entry per CDR3 protein. Here the sample spans just over 300,000 distinct CDR3 sequences, around a fifth being singletons. The sequencing used PBMCs from blood, collected less than 22 months after vaccination. All receptors derive from a man between 50 and 69 years old who received an inactivated influenza vaccine. CDR3s include the opening cysteine and the closing phenylalanine or tryptophan. The order of the fields is D gene, V gene, J gene, clone size, CDR3 DNA, CDR3 protein. D genes are given only for firm matches. Expanded clones are given a class, and other clones once, few, many or no size at all.

TRBD1	TRBV29-1	TRBJ2-1	many	TGCAGCGTCCCCCCTCCGGGACAGATCTACAATGAGCAGTTCTTC	CSVPPPGQIYNEQFF
NA	TRBV7-9	TRBJ2-7	NA	TGTGCCAGCAGCTTAGCGGGCAGGCTTAGCTCCTACGAGCAGTACTTC	CASSLAGRLSSYEQYF
TRBD2	TRBV29-1	TRBJ2-2	few	TGCAGCGTTGGCCTAGCGGACTACGCGAACACCGGGGAGCTGTTTTTT	CSVGLADYANTGELFF
TRBD2	TRBV10-3	TRBJ2-5	NA	TGTGCCATCAGTGAATCTAGCGGCCAAGAGACCCAGTACTTC	CAISESSGQETQYF
NA	TRBV29-1	TRBJ1-1	many	TGCAGCGTTGAATTTTCGGCCCGAGCTTTCTTT	CSVEFSARAFF
NA	TRBV20-1	TRBJ2-5	few	TGCAGTGCTACTGGGCTAGTACGTCAAGAGACCCAGTACTTC	CSATGLVRQETQYF
TRBD1	TRBV12-3/TRBV12-4	TRBJ2-5	NA	TGTGCCAGCAGATTGGGACAGGGGCAAGAGACCCAGTACTTC	CASRLGQGQETQYF
NA	TRBV11-2	TRBJ1-6	few	TGTGCCAGCAGCTTAGTTTTCGGCGTCTATTCACCCCTCCACTTT	CASSLVFGVYSPLHF
NA	TRBV12-3/TRBV12-4	TRBJ1-5	few	TGTGCCAGCAGTTCGGGGATTCTCAATCAGCCCCAGCATTTT	CASSSGILNQPQHF
TRBD1	TRBV30	TRBJ1-5	few	TGTGCCTGGAGTGGGACAGGGGCTGGCAATCAGCCCCAGCATTTT	CAWSGTGAGNQPQHF
NA	TRBV12-1	TRBJ2-3	NA	TGTGCCAGCAGTTACACCGGGACTAGCGGGAGATCAGATACGCAGTATTTT	CASSYTGTSGRSDTQYF
NA	TRBV5-1	TRBJ1-3	many	TGCGCCAGCAGCTTGACAAACCTTGGGAACACCATATATTTT	CASSLTNLGNTIYF
NA	TRBV7-2	TRBJ1-6	NA	TGTGCCAGCAGACTAGGACAGATCTATAATTCACCCCTCCACTTT	CASRLGQIYNSPLHF
NA	TRBV10-3	TRBJ2-1	NA	TGTGCCATCAGAGCTCGCAATGAGCAGTTCTTC	CAIRARNEQFF